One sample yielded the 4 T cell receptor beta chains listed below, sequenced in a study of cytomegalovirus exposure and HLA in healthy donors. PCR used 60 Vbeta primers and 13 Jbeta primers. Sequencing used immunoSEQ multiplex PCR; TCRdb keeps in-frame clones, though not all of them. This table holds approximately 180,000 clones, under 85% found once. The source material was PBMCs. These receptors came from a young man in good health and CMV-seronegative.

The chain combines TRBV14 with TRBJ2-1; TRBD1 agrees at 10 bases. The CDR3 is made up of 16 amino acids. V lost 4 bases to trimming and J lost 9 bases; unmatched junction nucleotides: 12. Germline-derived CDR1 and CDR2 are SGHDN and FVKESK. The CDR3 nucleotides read TGTGCCAGCAGCCGACAGGGGGCAAGTGTATTTGGTGAGCAGTTCTTC. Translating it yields CASSRQGASVFGEQFF.

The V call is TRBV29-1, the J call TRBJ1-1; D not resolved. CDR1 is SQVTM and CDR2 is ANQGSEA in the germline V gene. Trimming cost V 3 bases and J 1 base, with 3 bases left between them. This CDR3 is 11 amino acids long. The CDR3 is CSVDKNTEAFF. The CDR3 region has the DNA TGCAGCGTTGACAAGAACACTGAAGCTTTCTTT.

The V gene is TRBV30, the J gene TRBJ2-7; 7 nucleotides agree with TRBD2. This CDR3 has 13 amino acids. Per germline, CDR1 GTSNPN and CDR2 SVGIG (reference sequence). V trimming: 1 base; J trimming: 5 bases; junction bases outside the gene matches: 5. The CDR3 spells CAWSGGRANEQYF. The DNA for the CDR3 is TGTGCCTGGAGTGGAGGGAGGGCCAACGAGCAGTACTTC. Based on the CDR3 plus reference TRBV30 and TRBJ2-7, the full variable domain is SQTIHQWPATLVQPVGSPLSLECTVEGTSNPNLYWYRQAAGRGLQLLFYSVGIGQISSEVPQNLSASRPQDRQFILSSKKLLLSDSGFYLCAWSGGRANEQYFGPGTRLTVT.

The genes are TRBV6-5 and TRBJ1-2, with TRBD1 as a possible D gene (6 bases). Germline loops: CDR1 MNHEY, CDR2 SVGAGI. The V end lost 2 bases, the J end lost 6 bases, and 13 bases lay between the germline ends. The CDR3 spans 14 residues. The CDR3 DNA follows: TGTGCCAGCAGTTACCCCACCCCAGGGGATGGCTACACCTTC. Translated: CASSYPTPGDGYTF.